These 20 T cell receptor beta chains were sequenced from one sample in a study of response to subunit inactivated influenza vaccine. In TCRdb, the RT-PCR reads were re-called with MiXCR into one record per CDR3 protein. Here the sample spans about 530,000 distinct CDR3 sequences, 10% to 15% being singletons. This material consisted of PBMCs from blood, taken roughly 48 days after vaccination. Receptors originate from a man aged 45-65 years who received an inactivated influenza vaccine.

The CDR3 here is CSARFGGSSYNSPLHF. The CDR3 DNA reads as TGCAGTGCTAGATTCGGGGGGAGCTCCTATAATTCACCCCTCCACTTT. The chain links TRBV20-1 to TRBJ1-6, with D perhaps matching TRBD1 (5 bases). Germline CDR1 reads DFQATT; CDR2 reads SNEGSKA (reference sequence). The CDR3 has 16 amino acids. V was cut by 2 bases and J by 0 bases, with 11 bases left in between.

This clonotype was counted at least ten times. V is TRBV12-3 or TRBV12-4 and J is TRBJ2-7; D is perhaps TRBD1 or TRBD2 (5 bases each). V was trimmed by 3 bases and J by 2 bases, leaving 8 bases between them. The CDR3 runs to 13 residues. CDR3 in amino acids: CASSLVGAYEQYF. In nucleotides, the CDR3 is TGTGCCAGCAGTTTGGTGGGGGCCTACGAGCAGTACTTC.

V and J are TRBV20-1 and TRBJ1-6, with 7 nucleotides matching TRBD1. V lost 5 bases to trimming and J lost 5 bases; unmatched junction nucleotides: 6. The CDR3 runs to 14 residues. The germline gives CDR1 DFQATT, CDR2 SNEGSKA (reference sequence). The DNA for the CDR3 is TGCAGTGCTCGCGTAGGACAGGATAATTCACCCCTCCACTTT. This gives the protein CSARVGQDNSPLHF.

V and J are TRBV9 and TRBJ2-1; D gene ambiguous. This CDR3 comprises 12 residues. CDR1 and CDR2 (germline): SGDLS, YYNGEE. V lost 3 bases and J lost 3, with 4 bases in between. Here the CDR3 reads CASSGVYNEQFF. CDR3 DNA sequence: TGTGCCAGCAGCGGCGTCTACAATGAGCAGTTCTTC.

This clonotype was seen a handful of times. The chain carries TRBV4-3 and TRBJ2-7, with D possibly being TRBD2 (5 bases). This CDR3 region has 14 residues. Germline V gene lookup returns CDR1 LGHNA and CDR2 YSLEER. Trimming left V 0 bases short and J 3 bases short, with 9 bases between. The CDR3 loop reads CASSQDSAGYEQYF. The CDR3 DNA reads TGCGCCAGCAGCCAAGATTCTGCGGGCTACGAGCAGTACTTC.

The rearrangement joins TRBV28 to TRBJ2-7; D remains unclear. Germline V gene lookup returns CDR1 MDHEN and CDR2 SYDVKM. CDR3 length: 16 amino acids. V lost 2 bases to trimming and J lost 0 bases, with 14 bases between them. The CDR3 bases are TGTGCCAGCAGTTTAATTGGTGTAGACGGCTCCTACGAGCAGTACTTC. Translating it yields CASSLIGVDGSYEQYF.

This clonotype was counted ten times or more. The gene calls are TRBV20-1 and TRBJ2-5; D possibly corresponds to TRBD2 (6 bases). Germline CDR1 is DFQATT and CDR2 is SNEGSKA (reference sequence). V was pared by 5 bases and J by 4 bases, with 14 bases between. This CDR3 contains 13 residues. CDR3 in amino acids: CSARTTRGETQYF. The CDR3 nucleotides are TGCAGTGCTCGTACGACTAGGGGAGAGACCCAGTACTTC.

This chain connects TRBV30 to TRBJ2-4, with D hard to call. Germline values: CDR1 GTSNPN, CDR2 SVGIG (reference sequence). Trimming removed 1 base at V and 3 bases at J, with 10 bases between. The CDR3 is 14 amino acids. The chain's CDR3 is CAWSGWDYKNIQYF. The DNA of the CDR3 is TGTGCCTGGAGTGGTTGGGATTACAAAAACATTCAGTACTTC.

This clonotype was observed a handful of times. The chain uses TRBV7-9 and TRBJ2-1; 8 bases are shared with TRBD1. V dropped 6 bases and J dropped 4; count of bases not matched to a gene: 5. This CDR3 spans 14 amino acids. Germline V lookup: CDR1 SEHNR, CDR2 FQNEAQ (reference sequence). CDR3 nucleotide sequence: TGTGCCAGCAGTCAGGGACAGGTGTACAATGAGCAGTTCTTC. It codes for CASSQGQVYNEQFF.

The chain carries TRBV29-1 and TRBJ2-1; a possible D gene is TRBD1 (6 bases). V lost 3 bases and J lost 7, with 19 bases in between. Per germline, CDR1 SQVTM and CDR2 ANQGSEA. The CDR3 loop spans 15 amino acids. CDR3 in DNA: TGCAGCGTTGAGAACAGGGAAGTTATTTGGAATGAGCAGTTCTTC. Translation: CSVENREVIWNEQFF.

The V call is TRBV7-9, the J call TRBJ2-7; the match to TRBD1 covers 8 bases. Per the germline V gene, CDR1 is SEHNR and CDR2 is FQNEAQ (reference sequence). V lost 2 bases and J lost 1; bases outside the gene matches: 7. The CDR3 runs to 16 residues. The CDR3 sequence is CASSLTPRGQSYEQYF. DNA for the CDR3: TGTGCCAGCAGCTTAACCCCCAGGGGGCAATCCTACGAGCAGTACTTC. Looking up the rest from reference TRBV7-9 and TRBJ2-7 gives the full variable domain: DTGVSQNPRHKITKRGQNVTFRCDPISEHNRLYWYRQTLGQGPEFLTYFQNEAQLEKSRLLSDRFSAERPKGSFSTLEIQRTEQGDSAMYLCASSLTPRGQSYEQYFGPGTRLTVT.

Only one count was recorded for this clonotype. The J gene is TRBJ2-3, the V gene TRBV9, with D possibly TRBD2 on 5 matching bases. Trimming removed 4 bases from V and 2 bases from J, with 14 bases in between. The CDR3 extends over 15 amino acids. Germline CDR1 reads SGDLS; CDR2 reads YYNGEE. The CDR3 here is CASSPRLRDTDTQYF. The DNA of the CDR3 is TGTGCCAGCAGCCCACGACTACGAGACACAGATACGCAGTATTTT.

This clonotype appeared many times. The V call is TRBV12-3 or TRBV12-4, the J call TRBJ1-3; 7 bases agree with TRBD1. The V gene end was trimmed by 5 bases and the J gene end by 1 base; junction bases not matched to a gene: 5. The CDR3 is made up of 15 amino acids. The CDR3 loop reads CASSKNRGSGNTIYF. The DNA for the CDR3 is TGTGCCAGCAGTAAGAACAGGGGATCTGGAAACACCATATATTTT.

This clonotype has only a few counts. The chain has TRBV7-2 and TRBJ2-3, with D tentatively TRBD1 (5 bases). The germline gives CDR1 SGHTA, CDR2 FQGNSA. The CDR3 is 16 residues long. V dropped 3 bases and J dropped 9 bases, with 22 bases sitting between them. The CDR3 region is CASSFGVQITRGTQYF. The CDR3 DNA follows: TGTGCCAGCAGCTTCGGTGTGCAGATTACAAGGGGAACGCAGTATTTT.

V gene TRBV20-1 combines with J gene TRBJ2-7; weak D call: TRBD1 (7 bases). Trimming took 4 bases from V and 0 from J, leaving 25 bases between them. The CDR3 consists of 18 residues. Germline-derived CDR1 and CDR2 are DFQATT and SNEGSKA (reference sequence). The CDR3 spells CSAINSRGGTAFSYEQYF. In DNA, the CDR3 is TGCAGTGCTATAAACAGCCGAGGGGGGACAGCCTTCTCCTACGAGCAGTACTTC.

The table lists this clonotype with a few counts. For the CDR3, the DNA is TGCAGTGCTAGAGCGGGAGCCTCCTACGAGCAGTACTTC. Amino acid sequence: CSARAGASYEQYF. V is TRBV20-1 and J is TRBJ2-7; the D gene is possibly TRBD2 (6 bases). The CDR3 length is 13 residues. V lost 1 base and J lost 0, with 7 bases in between. Germline lookup yields CDR1 DFQATT and CDR2 SNEGSKA (reference sequence).

The chain recombines TRBV20-1 with TRBJ2-7, with TRBD2 matching 9 bases. V was pared by 5 bases and J by 1 base, with 6 bases of the junction left unmatched. The CDR3 contains 14 residues. Germline V gene lookup returns CDR1 DFQATT and CDR2 SNEGSKA (reference sequence). The CDR3 is CSAPPGLASYEQYF. In nucleotides, the CDR3 is TGCAGTGCTCCCCCGGGACTAGCATCCTACGAGCAGTACTTC.

In this sample, this clonotype turned up many times. The chain carries TRBV20-1 and TRBJ2-7, with a tentative D call TRBD2 (6 bases). The CDR3 is 12 amino acids. The germline V and J ends were trimmed by 6 bases and 1 base, with 10 bases remaining between them. Germline V lookup: CDR1 DFQATT, CDR2 SNEGSKA (reference sequence). The CDR3, as DNA: TGCAGTGCACCCGGACTATCCTACGAGCAGTACTTC. Amino acids: CSAPGLSYEQYF.

The chain uses TRBV11-2 and TRBJ2-1, with D unresolved. CDR3 length: 12 amino acids. V was cut by 4 bases and J by 9 bases, with 10 bases left in between. Per germline, CDR1 SGHAT and CDR2 FQNNGV. CDR3 in amino acids: CASSSLGAEQFF. The CDR3 DNA follows: TGTGCCAGCAGCTCCCTAGGAGCTGAGCAGTTCTTC.

This rearrangement joins TRBV7-9 to TRBJ2-2; D gene uncertain. The germline CDR1 and CDR2 sequences are SEHNR and FQNEAQ (reference sequence). CDR3 length: 15 residues. Trimming removed 2 bases from V and 5 bases from J, with 12 bases in between. The CDR3 region is CASSLFEFSTGELFF. The CDR3 DNA sequence: TGTGCCAGCAGCTTATTTGAGTTTTCAACCGGGGAGCTGTTTTTT.